This T cell receptor (beta chain) is from a study of CD8+ T cells in alopecia areata. Study-wide results and limits: In lesional scalp, particularly from alopecia totalis/universalis, clonality was higher than in normal scalp.

In germline, CDR1 is SGHTA, CDR2 FQGNSA. Trimming stripped 4 bases from V and 2 bases from J, with 3 bases between. There are 11 residues in the CDR3. Investigators isolated RNA and reverse transcribed it into cDNA to act as the sequencing template. This table comes from immunoSEQ multiplex PCR, and its TCRdb copy is limited to in-frame clones, with some not included. The top ten hold roughly 6.7% of the sample, which has some 150,000 clones, roughly 53% seen once. For this clone: The antigen remains undetermined. The sample contains more than one DNA sequence encoding this CDR3.

As part of sample collection, lesional scalp punch biopsies and peripheral blood were taken from alopecia areata patients. The source was CD4+ T cells sorted from blood, collected at week 0. The chain combines TRBV7-2 with TRBJ2-7, with unresolved D. This TCR was sampled from a human donor with alopecia areata. The CDR3 reads CASSSAYEQYF. The CDR3 DNA sequence: TGTGCCAGCAGCTCTGCCTACGAGCAGTACTTC.